This T cell receptor (beta chain) was captured by sequencing in a study of siplizumab effects on memory and regulatory T cells. Study-level points and caveats: Siplizumab significantly lowered the alloreactive sequences that could be traced to unstimulated CD4+ memory cells. The study found that mappable alloreactive CD4+ clones averaged nearly 70% Treg-derived with siplizumab and 25% to 30% in controls. A naive or memory phenotype could not be assigned to roughly 80-97% of the proliferating CD4+ or CD8+ clones.

This clone was recorded a few times. Antigen specificity is unknown. Around 96,000 TCR templates underwent assay in each sample. The data were produced by immunoSEQ multiplex PCR, yet TCRdb's version contains in-frame clones alone and is incomplete. This repertoire shows approximately 82,000 clones, roughly 89% found once; its top ten account for 1.5% to 1.7%. This CDR3 has 16 residues. CDR1 SEHNR and CDR2 FQNEAQ come from the germline V gene (reference sequence). The junction had 9 bases not matched to a gene; V was cut back by 3 bases and J by 7 bases. This receptor was taken from a human donor in good health. The genes are TRBV7-9 and TRBJ2-4; 10 positions agree with TRBD2. The sequencing input was Tregs sorted from blood. DNA for the CDR3: TGTGCCAGCAGCTTGAGCGGGGGGGCTCGAGGGAACATTCAGTACTTC. Amino acid sequence: CASSLSGGARGNIQYF.